This T cell receptor (beta chain) was recovered during a study of T-cell reconstitution after alpha-beta-depleted transplantation in children. CDR1 and CDR2 (germline): SGDLS, YYNGEE. The CDR3 totals 15 residues. V lost 5 bases, J lost 4 bases, and 9 bases stayed unmatched. This clonotype was counted only a few times. As it was prepared, the TCRbeta library received unique molecular identifiers. TCRdb recomputed calls from the PCR reads with MiXCR, one row per CDR3 protein. The sample consists of approximately 400,000 distinct CDR3 sequences, 11% of them appearing once. The chain links TRBV9 to TRBJ2-3, with TRBD2 matching over 8 bases. This clonotype was obtained from a human donor who donated a stem cell graft to a child with acute myeloid leukemia. The material sequenced was PBMCs from the stem cell graft donor, taken from the stem cell graft. In DNA, the CDR3 is TGTGCCAGCAGTAGTACGAGCGGGAGACCAGATACGCAGTATTTT. It is translated as CASSSTSGRPDTQYF.